This T cell receptor beta chain was recorded in a study of T cell responses to AZD1222 COVID-19 vaccine. Clones were sequenced by immunoSEQ multiplex PCR, and TCRdb holds only the in-frame ones, with some missing. The sample carries 70,000 to 95,000 clones, roughly nine tenths recorded once. This CDR3 spans 14 amino acids. Germline V gene sequence: CDR1 SGHTS, CDR2 YDEGEE. The V and J ends lost 0 bases and 3 bases respectively, with 9 bases between them. This sequence joins TRBV5-8 and TRBJ1-2, with D uncertain. Source: peripheral blood, taken on day 0 of MenACWY control vaccination. The receptor comes from an adult in good health. CDR3 loop: CASSLVGSDYGYTF. CDR3 sequence (DNA): TGTGCCAGCAGCTTGGTAGGGTCAGACTATGGCTACACCTTC.